This section outlines one T cell receptor (beta chain) sequence together with its context. Its antigen remains unknown. Germline lookup yields CDR1 SGHVS and CDR2 FNYEAQ. The CDR3 loop spans 16 amino acids. Trimming took 4 bases from V and 5 from J; bases not matched to a gene: 10. This table comes from immunoSEQ multiplex PCR, and its TCRdb copy is limited to in-frame clones, with some not included. The repertoire holds 2 million to 2.5 million clones, with 85% to 95% as singletons. The data derive from a study of shared clonotypes between healthy human individuals. Overall study: Each donor's CD4 naive and CD4 memory cells filled three plates apiece, CD8 naive two, and CD8 memory one. Points from the study as a whole: Limitation of the genetic and exposure-history diversity represented came from the few donors.

Participating donors were healthy, HIV-negative adults free of recent acute infections or vaccinations. This sequence was found in a man younger than 35 in good health. Some clones in this sample may be carry-over from other donors' samples. This chain joins TRBV7-6 and TRBJ2-2, with 7 bases identical to TRBD1. The sequencing sample was made of naive CD4+ T cells from PBMCs. As for subset: CD45RA+ positively selected. CDR3 in amino acids: CASSSDRAWGTGELFF. For the CDR3, the DNA is TGTGCCAGCAGCTCCGACAGGGCTTGGGGTACCGGGGAGCTGTTTTTT.